The 19 T cell receptor beta chains below come from one sample, sequenced in a study of STAT3 mutations in large granular lymphocyte leukemia. Their antigens are not known. Notes on the study in general: Every T-cell large granular lymphocyte leukemia patient had at least one immunodominant TCR beta clonotype.

Repertoires were generated with immunoSEQ multiplex PCR, while TCRdb's copy carries only in-frame clones and drops some. The sample includes 4,500 to 5,500 clones, just over 70% of them seen just once. Sequences were obtained from PBMCs. The receptors shown here come from a human donor with T large granular lymphocyte leukemia. Some clones in this sample may be carry-over from other donors' samples.

This sequence joins TRBV30 and TRBJ2-7; 8 positions match TRBD1. This CDR3 is 15 amino acids long. Germline assignment: CDR1 GTSNPN and CDR2 SVGIG (reference sequence). Germline trimming cut 3 bases from V and 6 bases from J; bases unmatched to any gene: 13. Here the CDR3 DNA reads TGTGCCTGGAGGGGTGCAGGGGGCGCTTCCCTCGAGCAGTACTTC. This codes for CAWRGAGGASLEQYF.

For the CDR3, the DNA is TGTGCCTGGGGGGCGGGACTAGCGGTCTACGAGCAGTACTTC. Its translation is CAWGAGLAVYEQYF. The chain is built from TRBV30 and TRBJ2-7; 11 bases are a match to TRBD2. Germline V lookup: CDR1 GTSNPN, CDR2 SVGIG (reference sequence). J lost 3 bases, V lost 5 bases, and 6 bases had no gene match. The CDR3 consists of 14 residues.

The V gene is TRBV5-1, the J gene TRBJ2-7, with D perhaps matching TRBD1 (6 bases). The germline V gene has CDR1 SGHRS and CDR2 YFSETQ. V shed 8 bases and J shed 2 bases, with 11 bases lying between them. This CDR3 comprises 12 residues. The CDR3 sequence is CASRDKAYEQYF. The CDR3 DNA reads TGCGCCAGTCGGGACAAAGCCTACGAGCAGTACTTC.

A note on this clone: Other nucleotide sequences from this sample produce the same CDR3. The chain joins TRBV30 to TRBJ1-1; 7 bases agree with TRBD1. The CDR3 has 14 residues. The V and J ends lost 2 bases and 3 bases, in that order; junction bases with no gene match: 6. CDR1 is GTSNPN and CDR2 is SVGIG in the germline V gene (reference sequence). The CDR3 coding sequence is TGTGCCTGGAGTCCGCCCACAGGGGACACTGAAGCTTTCTTT. This sequence encodes CAWSPPTGDTEAFF. Full variable domain (rest looked up from reference TRBV30 and TRBJ1-1): SQTIHQWPATLVQPVGSPLSLECTVEGTSNPNLYWYRQAAGRGLQLLFYSVGIGQISSEVPQNLSASRPQDRQFILSSKKLLLSDSGFYLCAWSPPTGDTEAFFGQGTRLTVV.

This clone appeared a few times. The chain carries TRBV2 and TRBJ1-2, with TRBD1 matching 7 bases. Germline V CDR1 and CDR2: SNHLY, FYNNEI. The CDR3 totals 14 residues. J lost 8 bases, V lost 2 bases, and 8 bases had no gene match. The CDR3 protein is CASSERGLTTGYTF. The DNA for the CDR3 is TGTGCCAGCAGTGAAAGGGGGCTGACTACCGGCTACACCTTC.

The CDR3 here is CAWNRGERTDTQYF. The CDR3 nucleotides are TGTGCCTGGAATCGGGGGGAACGCACAGATACGCAGTATTTT. The chain joins TRBV30 to TRBJ2-3, with 7 bases aligning to TRBD2. Unmatched junction bases numbered 5, after V lost 4 bases and J lost 1 base. This CDR3 has 14 residues. Germline loops: CDR1 GTSNPN, CDR2 SVGIG (reference sequence).

CDR3 sequence: CAWSWGRYEQYF. The CDR3 region has the DNA TGTGCCTGGAGTTGGGGGCGTTACGAGCAGTACTTC. The rearrangement joins TRBV30 to TRBJ2-7; tentatively, D is TRBD1 (6 bases). Germline V lookup: CDR1 GTSNPN, CDR2 SVGIG (reference sequence). The CDR3 loop spans 12 amino acids. V lost 2 bases, J lost 4 bases, and 9 bases lay in between.

The CDR3 reads CASSQEAAITDTQYF. CDR3 nucleotides: TGTGCCAGCAGCCAAGAGGCCGCTATCACAGATACGCAGTATTTT. The J gene is TRBJ2-3, the V gene TRBV14; D call uncertain. CDR1 is SGHDN and CDR2 is FVKESK in the germline V gene. V dropped 0 bases and J dropped 2 bases, with 9 bases sitting between them. The CDR3 is 15 amino acids.

This sequence joins TRBV29-1 and TRBJ1-5, with 8 bases lining up with TRBD1. CDR3 length: 12 residues. V shed 6 bases and J 7 bases; nucleotides not matched to a gene: 5. CDR1 and CDR2 from the germline V gene are SQVTM and ANQGSEA. This chain's CDR3 is CSVGQGGQPQHF. The DNA for the CDR3 is TGCAGCGTCGGACAGGGTGGACAGCCCCAGCATTTT.

The CDR3 region is CASSYARNTEAFF. DNA for the CDR3: TGTGCCAGCAGTTACGCAAGGAACACTGAAGCTTTCTTT. The gene calls are TRBV6-5 and TRBJ1-1, with unresolved D. This CDR3 region has 13 residues. The V and J ends lost 2 bases and 1 base respectively, with 5 bases between them. Germline CDR1 reads MNHEY; CDR2 reads SVGAGI.

The rearrangement links TRBV6-6 to TRBJ1-3; no reliable D call. CDR3 length: 15 residues. Trimming cost V 3 bases and J 4 bases, with 13 bases left between them. Germline V gene sequence: CDR1 MNHNY, CDR2 SVGAGI (reference sequence). The CDR3 nucleotides are TGTGCCAGCAGTTATTTTGGCCCGGCCGGAAACACCATATATTTT. Translated, it gives CASSYFGPAGNTIYF.

This clone is a singleton in its sample. This chain joins TRBV27 and TRBJ2-7, with TRBD2 matching 11 bases. The CDR3 totals 13 residues. In germline, CDR1 is MNHEY, CDR2 SMNVEV (reference sequence). V was pared by 7 bases and J by 2 bases, with 1 base of the junction left unmatched. The CDR3 spells CASTSGRTYEQYF. In nucleotides, the CDR3 is TGTGCCAGCACTAGCGGGAGGACCTACGAGCAGTACTTC.

The rearrangement uses TRBV5-6 and TRBJ2-7, with 10 bases identical to TRBD1. Germline lookup yields CDR1 SGHDT and CDR2 YYEEEE. The J segment lost 3 bases and the V segment lost 2 bases, leaving 5 bases of the junction unmatched. This CDR3 contains 15 residues. The DNA of the CDR3 is TGTGCCAGCAGCTTCTTCGACAGGGGGCGCTACGAGCAGTACTTC. It encodes CASSFFDRGRYEQYF.

This sequence joins TRBV30 and TRBJ2-7, with 7 bases matching TRBD2. The CDR3 consists of 13 residues. J lost 9 bases, V lost 3 bases, and 11 bases had no gene match. The germline V gene has CDR1 GTSNPN and CDR2 SVGIG (reference sequence). CDR3 in amino acids: CAWRSPGLYPQYF. CDR3 bases: TGTGCCTGGAGGTCACCGGGACTATACCCGCAGTACTTC.

This clone was recorded only once. The chain has TRBV18 and TRBJ1-5; D gene ambiguous. V shed 3 bases and J shed 3 bases, with 9 bases lying between them. CDR1 and CDR2 (germline): KGHSH, LQKENI. The length of the CDR3 is 14 residues. The DNA of the CDR3 is TGTGCCAGCTCACCCGTCGACATCAATCAGCCCCAGCATTTT. Encoded protein: CASSPVDINQPQHF.

This chain uses TRBV5-6 with TRBJ1-6; 7 bases agree with TRBD1. CDR3 length equals 14 residues. Germline-derived CDR1 and CDR2 are SGHDT and YYEEEE. After removal of 5 bases from V and 9 bases from J, the junction contained 8 bases not matched to a gene. CDR3 DNA sequence: TGTGCCAGCAGGTCACAGGGGAGCGGTTCACCCCTCCACTTT. This codes for CASRSQGSGSPLHF.

The chain combines TRBV7-9 with TRBJ2-1; tentative D call: TRBD2 (5 bases). In germline, CDR1 is SEHNR, CDR2 FQNEAQ (reference sequence). The CDR3 loop spans 13 amino acids. V lost 5 bases to trimming and J lost 8 bases, with 13 bases between them. Here the CDR3 DNA reads TGTGCCAGCAGCCCCCCCGGGAACGATGAGCAGTTCTTC. Its translation is CASSPPGNDEQFF.

In this sample, this clone turned up a few times. CDR3: CASSSRQGQKEKLFF. CDR3 nucleotide sequence: TGTGCCAGCAGCTCGCGACAGGGGCAGAAAGAAAAACTGTTTTTT. This sequence joins TRBV7-9 and TRBJ1-4; 8 bases are shared with TRBD1. The CDR3 contains 15 residues. Looked up from germline, CDR1 is SEHNR and CDR2 is FQNEAQ (reference sequence). Unmatched junction bases numbered 9, after V lost 4 bases and J lost 8 bases.

The chain joins TRBV7-2 to TRBJ2-7; 8 nucleotides line up with TRBD2. The germline V gene has CDR1 SGHTA and CDR2 FQGNSA. There are 16 residues in the CDR3. The junction had 12 bases not matched to a gene; V was cut back by 5 bases and J by 3 bases. The CDR3 DNA is TGTGCCAGCAGCAAAGACCTTAGCGGGGTATTCTACGAGCAGTACTTC. It specifies CASSKDLSGVFYEQYF. The complete variable domain, with remaining parts taken from reference TRBV7-2 and TRBJ2-7, reads GAGVSQSPSNKVTEKGKDVELRCDPISGHTALYWYRQSLGQGLEFLIYFQGNSAPDKSGLPSDRFSAERTGGSVSTLTIQRTQQEDSAVYLCASSKDLSGVFYEQYFGPGTRLTVT.